The clone carrying this T cell receptor beta chain showed up just once. This sample is drawn from a study of blood T cell repertoires in COVID-19. The wider study: The study drew acute and convalescent COVID-19 samples from the United States, Italy and Spain. In each case, the material was cDNA or gDNA derived from T cells, B-cell-depleted T cells, or PBMCs.

Germline loops: CDR1 LNHDA, CDR2 SQIVND (reference sequence). The CDR3 loop spans 16 amino acids. V lost 4 bases and J lost 4; bases outside the gene matches: 5. Original methodology: Researchers report that nucleated cell counts were estimated from reference gene primer amplification. Some clones are missing from TCRdb's copy, which holds only in-frame ones; the method was immunoSEQ multiplex PCR. V, J and clone size are those of that table, while D and trimming were read from the DNA. The table shows hundreds of thousands of clones, with about nine tenths occurring only once. The TCR comes from a woman in her twenties or thirties with active or convalescent COVID-19. What was sequenced was peripheral blood. The chain joins TRBV19 to TRBJ2-2; 11 nucleotides line up with TRBD2. Here the CDR3 reads CASSSASGRSTGELFF. CDR3 DNA sequence: TGTGCCAGTAGTAGCGCTAGCGGGAGGAGCACCGGGGAGCTGTTTTTT.